One and the same sample provided the 27 T cell receptor beta chains below, sequenced in a study of early T cells in non-severe SARS-CoV-2 infection. MiXCR, run by TCRdb on the 5' RACE reads, gives a single entry per CDR3 protein. The sample includes 60,000 or so distinct CDR3 sequences, roughly 12% of them seen just once. This material consisted of whole blood, taken at baseline. Receptors were obtained from an adult who was a healthcare worker with PCR-confirmed SARS-CoV-2 infection or an uninfected control (not recorded which).

This chain joins TRBV2 and TRBJ2-7; 14 bases line up with TRBD2. The ends lost 8 bases at V and 11 bases at J; junction bases unmatched: 11. The CDR3 sequence is 14 residues long. Germline-derived CDR1 and CDR2 are SNHLY and FYNNEI. The CDR3 sequence: CASFYTGGLAGEYF. CDR3 coding DNA: TGTGCCAGCTTTTATACAGGGGGACTAGCGGGAGAGTACTTC.

This clonotype occurred a few times. CDR3 DNA sequence: TGCAGTGCTAGGGGACTAGCGGTTTCCTACAATGAGCAGTTCTTC. It is translated as CSARGLAVSYNEQFF. The chain links TRBV20-1 to TRBJ2-1, with 11 bases matching TRBD2. V shed 3 bases, J shed 1 base, and the junction held 2 bases outside the gene matches. Per germline, CDR1 DFQATT and CDR2 SNEGSKA (reference sequence). CDR3 size: 15 residues.

The chain employs TRBV7-2 and TRBJ2-1; 8 positions match TRBD2. This CDR3 comprises 14 residues. Germline V lookup: CDR1 SGHTA, CDR2 FQGNSA. V lost 5 bases to trimming and J lost 6 bases; unmatched junction nucleotides: 6. As DNA, the CDR3 is TGTGCCAGCAGCGTCGGGGGGGCCGTCAATGAGCAGTTCTTC. It is translated as CASSVGGAVNEQFF.

Many counts were recorded for this clonotype. This chain connects TRBV2 to TRBJ1-2; D is undetermined. The CDR3 loop spans 15 amino acids. In germline, CDR1 is SNHLY, CDR2 FYNNEI. Trimming took off 6 bases at V and 0 bases at J, with 14 bases between the two ends. CDR3 DNA: TGTGCCAGCAGCGCCTCCGGCGGCACTAACTATGGCTACACCTTC. It codes for CASSASGGTNYGYTF. The full variable domain, in which reference TRBV2 and TRBJ1-2 provide the parts outside the CDR3, is EPEVTQTPSHQVTQMGQEVILRCVPISNHLYFYWYRQILGQKVEFLVSFYNNEISEKSEIFDDQFSVERPDGSNFTLKIRSTKLEDSAMYFCASSASGGTNYGYTFGSGTRLTVV.

V gene TRBV7-8 combines with J gene TRBJ2-7; D unclear. The CDR3 is 13 residues long. Germline CDR1 and CDR2: SGHVS and FQNEAQ. Trimming took off 5 bases at V and 4 bases at J, with 12 bases between the two ends. The CDR3 spells CASSLEMWYEQYF. In DNA, the CDR3 is TGTGCCAGCAGCCTCGAGATGTGGTACGAGCAGTACTTC.

Points on this clonotype: This could be a read error, since a much larger clone is one nucleotide away. The chain joins TRBV15 to TRBJ2-1, with 9 nucleotides matching TRBD2. The CDR3 consists of 13 residues. Germline V gene data show CDR1 as LNHNV and CDR2 as YYDKDF (reference sequence). The CDR3: CATSGSGSGEQSF. CDR3 DNA sequence: TGTGCCACCAGCGGTAGCGGGAGCGGTGAGCAGTCCTTC.

This clonotype has only a few counts. V gene TRBV20-1 combines with J gene TRBJ2-5; 8 nucleotides match TRBD2. The junction had 7 bases not matched to a gene; V was cut back by 0 bases and J by 4 bases. Per the germline V gene, CDR1 is DFQATT and CDR2 is SNEGSKA (reference sequence). The CDR3 has 15 amino acids. The CDR3 DNA sequence: TGCAGTGCTAGAGAGCTTCCGGGGGGGCTAGAGACCCAGTACTTC. Residues: CSARELPGGLETQYF.

This clonotype was recorded at least ten times. The V and J genes are TRBV19 and TRBJ1-6; TRBD1 is a possible D gene (5 bases). The CDR3 is 14 residues long. In germline, CDR1 is LNHDA, CDR2 SQIVND (reference sequence). The V and J ends lost 7 bases and 10 bases respectively, with 17 bases between them. Written as DNA, the CDR3 is TGTGCCAGTACCCCGGGTGCCGAGGGGTCACCCCTCCACTTT. Translating gives CASTPGAEGSPLHF. Full variable domain (remainder filled in from reference TRBV19 and TRBJ1-6): DGGITQSPKYLFRKEGQNVTLSCEQNLNHDAMYWYRQDPGQGLRLIYYSQIVNDFQKGDIAEGYSVSREKKESFPLTVTSAQKNPTAFYLCASTPGAEGSPLHFGNGTRLTVT.

This clonotype was recorded many times. This rearrangement joins TRBV29-1 to TRBJ2-7, with D possibly TRBD1 on 6 matching bases. V was clipped by 4 bases and J by 6 bases, with 13 bases between them. The CDR3 is 12 amino acids. The germline gives CDR1 SQVTM, CDR2 ANQGSEA. CDR3 residues: CSVAARGPEQYF. In DNA form, the CDR3 reads TGCAGCGTTGCTGCCAGGGGACCCGAGCAGTACTTC.

This clonotype was found a few times. The V call is TRBV20-1, the J call TRBJ2-7; the D gene could be TRBD1 or TRBD2 (6 bases each). Trimming took 1 base from V and 2 from J, leaving 24 bases between them. There are 18 residues in the CDR3. Germline CDR1 DFQATT, CDR2 SNEGSKA (reference sequence). CDR3 residues: CSARGTGWGVGSTYEQYF. The CDR3 coding sequence is TGCAGTGCTAGAGGAACAGGGTGGGGGGTAGGAAGTACCTACGAGCAGTACTTC.

This clonotype was counted at least ten times. The chain couples TRBV20-1 to TRBJ1-1, with D unresolved. Germline V gene lookup returns CDR1 DFQATT and CDR2 SNEGSKA (reference sequence). V was shortened by 5 bases and J by 1 base, with 14 bases between the two germline ends. The CDR3 is 14 residues long. CDR3: CSAFLLGRNTEAFF. The CDR3 DNA sequence: TGCAGTGCTTTTCTACTGGGCAGGAACACTGAAGCTTTCTTT.

This clonotype was seen more than once but under ten times. This rearrangement joins TRBV6-1 to TRBJ1-5, with D uncertain. Per the germline V gene, CDR1 is MNHNS and CDR2 is SASEGT. The V end was cut by 7 bases, the J end by 3 bases, with 16 bases between. The CDR3 covers 15 residues. CDR3 loop: CASNVRQVNNQPQHF. The CDR3 DNA reads TGTGCCAGCAATGTGAGGCAGGTGAACAATCAGCCCCAGCATTTT.

This chain joins TRBV6-1 and TRBJ2-1; the match to TRBD2 covers 13 bases. Germline-derived CDR1 and CDR2 are MNHNS and SASEGT. The CDR3 has 15 amino acids. J was trimmed by 8 bases and V by 4 bases; bases with no gene match: 5. The CDR3 nucleotides are TGTGCCAGCAGTGCGTATACTAGCGGGAGGGATGAGCAGTTCTTC. As protein: CASSAYTSGRDEQFF.

This clonotype was detected only a few times. The chain joins TRBV28 to TRBJ1-1; D is perhaps TRBD1 (5 bases). Per germline, CDR1 MDHEN and CDR2 SYDVKM. This CDR3 comprises 15 residues. V was cut by 6 bases and J by 3 bases, with 17 bases left in between. The chain's CDR3 is CASSPFGGKDTEAFF. For the CDR3, the DNA is TGTGCCAGCAGCCCTTTTGGGGGAAAGGACACTGAAGCTTTCTTT.

This clonotype was counted between two and nine times. The V gene is TRBV24-1, the J gene TRBJ2-7; D possibly matches TRBD1 or TRBD2 (6 bases each). CDR1 KGHDR and CDR2 SFDVKD come from the germline V gene. Trimming stripped 3 bases from V and 2 bases from J, with 13 bases between. The CDR3 has 15 amino acids. CDR3 bases: TGTGCCACCAGTGATCCGAGGAGGGGGGCCTACGAGCAGTACTTC. Its translation: CATSDPRRGAYEQYF.

This clonotype has just a few counts. The chain carries TRBV3-2 and TRBJ2-7; TRBD2 is taken as the D call from the table, unchecked against the DNA. TRBV3-2 represents a pseudogene. The CDR3 is made up of 15 amino acids. CDR3 loop: CASSRLAGPSYEQYF. DNA for the CDR3: TGTGCCAGCAGCCGTCTAGCGGGCCCCTCCTACGAGCAGTACTTC.

In nucleotides, the CDR3 is TGCAGCGTTGTAGTAGCGGGTCCCCAATCTGGGGCCAACGTCCTGACTTTC. As protein: CSVVVAGPQSGANVLTF. The rearrangement joins TRBV29-1 to TRBJ2-6, with 7 bases that match TRBD2. The trim removed 4 bases at V and 1 base at J, leaving 10 bases unmatched. Germline lookup yields CDR1 SQVTM and CDR2 ANQGSEA. This CDR3 contains 17 residues.

This clonotype was found many times. The rearrangement links TRBV11-2 to TRBJ2-1; the match to TRBD2 covers 8 bases. The CDR3 spans 18 residues. The V gene's germline CDR1 is SGHAT and CDR2 FQNNGV. Losses at the gene ends were 1 base for V and 4 bases for J; bases not matched to a gene: 12. The CDR3 loop is CASSLVGSSGAWYNEQFF. The CDR3 bases are TGTGCCAGCAGCTTAGTAGGAAGTAGCGGGGCCTGGTACAATGAGCAGTTCTTC.

This clonotype has just a few counts. The chain is built from TRBV11-2 and TRBJ2-1; D remains ambiguous. The CDR3 has 16 residues. Germline V lookup: CDR1 SGHAT, CDR2 FQNNGV. V lost 2 bases, J lost 2 bases, and 13 bases lay in between. The DNA of the CDR3 is TGTGCCAGCAGCTTATCGACTCTGATGACCTACAATGAGCAGTTCTTC. This translates into CASSLSTLMTYNEQFF. Looking up the rest from reference TRBV11-2 and TRBJ2-1 gives the full variable domain: EAGVAQSPRYKIIEKRQSVAFWCNPISGHATLYWYQQILGQGPKLLIQFQNNGVVDDSQLPKDRFSAERLKGVDSTLKIQPAKLEDSAVYLCASSLSTLMTYNEQFFGPGTRLTVL.

V and J are TRBV19 and TRBJ2-7, with D possibly being TRBD2 (5 bases). Germline V CDR1 and CDR2: LNHDA, SQIVND (reference sequence). The CDR3 sequence is 15 residues long. The ends were cut back, 2 bases at V and 0 bases at J, with 11 bases in the middle. The CDR3 is CASSISGSISYEQYF. As DNA, the CDR3 is TGTGCCAGTAGTATAAGCGGATCGATCTCCTACGAGCAGTACTTC. The whole variable domain, filled in from reference TRBV19 and TRBJ2-7, reads DGGITQSPKYLFRKEGQNVTLSCEQNLNHDAMYWYRQDPGQGLRLIYYSQIVNDFQKGDIAEGYSVSREKKESFPLTVTSAQKNPTAFYLCASSISGSISYEQYFGPGTRLTVT.

The V and J genes are TRBV11-2 and TRBJ2-2; D unclear. V lost 7 bases, J lost 6 bases, and 12 bases lay in between. CDR3 size: 13 residues. The V gene's germline CDR1 is SGHAT and CDR2 FQNNGV. CDR3 DNA: TGTGCCAGCACCTTTGGAAAGGCCGGGGAGCTGTTTTTT. Its protein product is CASTFGKAGELFF.

The table lists this clonotype with a few counts. CDR3 coding DNA: TGTGCCAGCAGCCAAGGAGGGGGTAGGCACAATGAGCAGTTCTTC. Amino acids: CASSQGGGRHNEQFF. V and J are TRBV4-2 and TRBJ2-1; a weak D match, TRBD1 (6 bases). Germline loops: CDR1 LGHNA, CDR2 YNFKEQ. The V gene lost 1 base and the J gene lost 5 bases, with 12 bases spanning the gap. There are 15 residues in the CDR3.

This chain links TRBV29-1 with TRBJ1-1, with D unresolved. Germline V lookup: CDR1 SQVTM, CDR2 ANQGSEA. The CDR3 is 15 residues long. Between the trimmed V and J ends, which lost 0 bases and 5 bases, there was a span of 16 bases. The CDR3 region has the DNA TGCAGCGTTGAAGATTATAGGGTCTTGTGGACTGAAGCTTTCTTT. It encodes CSVEDYRVLWTEAFF.

The rearrangement links TRBV7-2 to TRBJ1-3; no firm D call. The CDR3 covers 14 residues. The germline V gene encodes CDR1 SGHTA and CDR2 FQGNSA. V was shortened by 0 bases and J by 1 base, with 4 bases between the two germline ends. As DNA, the CDR3 is TGTGCCAGCAGCTTAGCCATATCTGGAAACACCATATATTTT. It encodes CASSLAISGNTIYF.

A few counts support this clonotype. J is TRBJ1-2 and V is TRBV20-1; weak D call: TRBD1 (6 bases). CDR1 is DFQATT and CDR2 is SNEGSKA in the germline V gene (reference sequence). The ends were cut back, 3 bases at V and 2 bases at J, with 10 bases in the middle. CDR3 length equals 13 residues. The chain's CDR3 is CSASQGSNYGYTF. CDR3 DNA: TGCAGTGCTAGTCAGGGGTCAAACTATGGCTACACCTTC.

As concerns this clonotype: One end of the junction is discordant with germline, which a read error may explain. V and J are TRBV7-9 and TRBJ2-5; unclear D gene. This CDR3 spans 15 amino acids. The germline CDR1 and CDR2 sequences are SEHNR and FQNEAQ (reference sequence). The CDR3 nucleotides read TGTGTCAGCAGCTTAGTTGTCGGGTACCAAGAGACCCAGTACTTC. Translated, it gives CVSSLVVGYQETQYF.

J is TRBJ2-2 and V is TRBV5-4, with D possibly being TRBD1 (6 bases). V was shortened by 0 bases and J by 3 bases, with 9 bases between the two germline ends. Germline V gives CDR1 SGHNT, CDR2 YYREEE (reference sequence). CDR3 length: 15 amino acids. This chain's CDR3 is CASSLGQGYTGELFF. The CDR3 DNA is TGTGCCAGCAGCTTGGGGCAGGGGTACACCGGGGAGCTGTTTTTT. Using reference TRBV5-4 and TRBJ2-2 for the parts outside the CDR3, the full variable domain is ETGVTQSPTHLIKTRGQQVTLRCSSQSGHNTVSWYQQALGQGPQFIFQYYREEENGRGNFPPRFSGLQFPNYSSELNVNALELDDSALYLCASSLGQGYTGELFFGEGSRLTVL.